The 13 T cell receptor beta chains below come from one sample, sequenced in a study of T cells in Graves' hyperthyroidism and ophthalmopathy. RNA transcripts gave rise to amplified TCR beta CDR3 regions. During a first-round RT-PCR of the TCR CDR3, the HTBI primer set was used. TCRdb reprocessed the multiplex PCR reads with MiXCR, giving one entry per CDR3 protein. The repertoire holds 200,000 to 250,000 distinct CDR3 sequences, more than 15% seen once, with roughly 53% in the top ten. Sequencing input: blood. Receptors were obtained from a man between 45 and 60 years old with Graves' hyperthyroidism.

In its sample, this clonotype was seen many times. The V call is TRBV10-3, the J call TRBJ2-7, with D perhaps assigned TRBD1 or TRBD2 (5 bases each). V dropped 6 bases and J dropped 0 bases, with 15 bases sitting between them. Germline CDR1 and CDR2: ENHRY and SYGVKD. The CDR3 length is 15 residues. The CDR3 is CAISEGPRSSYEQYF. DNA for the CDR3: TGTGCCATCAGCGAGGGACCCCGGAGCTCCTACGAGCAGTACTTC.

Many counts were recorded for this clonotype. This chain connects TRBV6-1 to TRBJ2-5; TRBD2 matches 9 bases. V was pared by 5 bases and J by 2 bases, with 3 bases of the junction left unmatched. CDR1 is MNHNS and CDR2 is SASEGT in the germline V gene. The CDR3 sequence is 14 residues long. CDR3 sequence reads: CASSPSGTQETQYF. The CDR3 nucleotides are TGTGCCAGCAGTCCTAGCGGGACGCAAGAGACCCAGTACTTC.

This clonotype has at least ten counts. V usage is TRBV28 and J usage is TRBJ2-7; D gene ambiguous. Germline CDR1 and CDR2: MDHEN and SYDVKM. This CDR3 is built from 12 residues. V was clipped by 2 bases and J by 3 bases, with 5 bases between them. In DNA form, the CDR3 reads TGTGCCAGCAGTTTAAGATTCTACGAGCAGTACTTC. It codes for CASSLRFYEQYF.

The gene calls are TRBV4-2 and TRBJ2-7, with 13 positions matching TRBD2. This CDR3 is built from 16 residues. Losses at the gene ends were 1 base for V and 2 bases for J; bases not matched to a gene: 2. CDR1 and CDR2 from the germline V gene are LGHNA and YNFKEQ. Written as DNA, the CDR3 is TGTGCCAGCAGCCAAGGCGGACTAGCGGGAGCCTACGAGCAGTACTTC. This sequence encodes CASSQGGLAGAYEQYF.

The CDR3 region has the DNA TGCGCCAGCAGTGAGTTCGACGAGACCCAGTACTTC. It encodes CASSEFDETQYF. The gene calls are TRBV10-2 and TRBJ2-5, with D uncertain. Germline V gene data show CDR1 as WSHSY and CDR2 as SAAADI. This CDR3 comprises 12 residues. Trimming took off 1 base at V and 5 bases at J, with 5 bases between the two ends.

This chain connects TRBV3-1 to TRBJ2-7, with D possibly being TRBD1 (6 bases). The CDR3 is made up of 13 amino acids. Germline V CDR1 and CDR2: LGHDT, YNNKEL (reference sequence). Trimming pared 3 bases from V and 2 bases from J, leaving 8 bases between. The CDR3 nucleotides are TGTGCCAGCAGCCAGGACAGTACCTACGAGCAGTACTTC. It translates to CASSQDSTYEQYF.

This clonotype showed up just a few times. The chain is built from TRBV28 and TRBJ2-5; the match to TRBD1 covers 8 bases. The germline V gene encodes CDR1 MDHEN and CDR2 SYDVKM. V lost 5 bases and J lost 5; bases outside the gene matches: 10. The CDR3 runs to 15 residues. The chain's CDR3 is CASSPRTGKVETQYF. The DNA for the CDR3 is TGTGCCAGCAGTCCGCGGACAGGGAAAGTCGAGACCCAGTACTTC.

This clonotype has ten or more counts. Here the CDR3 DNA reads TGCAGTGCCCTCACAGGACAGGGGAGCACAGATACGCAGTATTTT. Its protein is CSALTGQGSTDTQYF. The chain joins TRBV20-1 to TRBJ2-3, with 9 nucleotides matching TRBD1. Germline assignment: CDR1 DFQATT and CDR2 SNEGSKA (reference sequence). CDR3 length equals 15 residues. The trim removed 6 bases at V and 0 bases at J, leaving 7 bases unmatched.

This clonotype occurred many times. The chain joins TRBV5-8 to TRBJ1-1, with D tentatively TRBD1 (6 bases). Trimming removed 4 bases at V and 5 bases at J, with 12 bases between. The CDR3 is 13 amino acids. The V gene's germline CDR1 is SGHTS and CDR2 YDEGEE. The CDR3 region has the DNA TGTGCCAGCAGCAGGGACATAGGGACTGAAGCTTTCTTT. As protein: CASSRDIGTEAFF.

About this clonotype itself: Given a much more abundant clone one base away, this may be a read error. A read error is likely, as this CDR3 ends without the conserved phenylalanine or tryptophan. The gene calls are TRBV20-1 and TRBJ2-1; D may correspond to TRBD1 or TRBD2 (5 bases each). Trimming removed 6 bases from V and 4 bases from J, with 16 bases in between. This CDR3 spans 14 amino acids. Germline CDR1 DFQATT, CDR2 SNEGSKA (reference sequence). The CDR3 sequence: CSAAVGELYNEQFL. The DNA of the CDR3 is TGCAGTGCCGCGGTGGGGGAGCTTTACAATGAGCAGTTCCTC.

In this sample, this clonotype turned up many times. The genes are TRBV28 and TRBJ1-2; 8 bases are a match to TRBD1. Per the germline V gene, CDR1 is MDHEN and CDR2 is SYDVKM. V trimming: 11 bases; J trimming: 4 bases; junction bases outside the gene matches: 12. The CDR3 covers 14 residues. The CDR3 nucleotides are TGTGCCCACAGCCAGCCAGACAGGGGCTATGGCTACACCTTC. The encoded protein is CAHSQPDRGYGYTF.

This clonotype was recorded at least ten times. Here the CDR3 DNA reads TGTGCCAGCAGTAAAACACGTCAGGGCTACGAGCAGTACTTC. Protein: CASSKTRQGYEQYF. The chain employs TRBV2 and TRBJ2-7; possible D gene TRBD1, 5 bases. Germline CDR1 reads SNHLY; CDR2 reads FYNNEI. The CDR3 length is 14 residues. V gave up 5 bases and J gave up 3 bases, with 14 bases separating them.

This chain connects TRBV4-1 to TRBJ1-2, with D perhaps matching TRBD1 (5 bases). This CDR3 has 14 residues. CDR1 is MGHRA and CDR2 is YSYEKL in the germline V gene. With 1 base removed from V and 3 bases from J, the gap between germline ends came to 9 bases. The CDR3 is CASSQGQPDYGYTF. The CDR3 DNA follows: TGCGCCAGCAGCCAAGGACAGCCAGACTATGGCTACACCTTC.